Listed here is a single TCR beta chain. The antigen is undetermined. PCR primers comprised 60 Vbeta and 13 Jbeta primers. Profiled with immunoSEQ multiplex PCR; TCRdb holds only in-frame clones, not every one. The table lists some 130,000 clones, roughly 78% of them singletons. The data were obtained in a study of cytomegalovirus exposure and HLA in healthy donors. At the level of the study: Inside one of the first data releases sat about 85 million unique TCRs taken from HLA-typed donors. Study-wide results and limits: Earlier findings revealed that most TCR beta V segments proved productive either about 87% or about 30% of the time.

The germline V and J ends were trimmed by 2 bases and 2 bases, with 16 bases remaining between them. CDR3 length: 16 amino acids. Germline V gives CDR1 SGHRS, CDR2 YFSETQ. The donors gave bone marrow, and they were healthy. This chain uses TRBV5-1 with TRBJ1-2; D not resolved. The receptor was derived from a man aged 30-40 years in good health. The sample was PBMCs. CDR3 protein: CASSLEHASANYGYTF. CDR3 in DNA: TGCGCCAGCAGCTTAGAACACGCCAGTGCCAACTATGGCTACACCTTC.